This T cell receptor (beta chain) was profiled in a study of Ad26.COV2.S vaccination and SARS-CoV-2 variants. Study conclusions and caveats: The authors reported substantial breadth in spike-specific CD8+ and CD4+ T cell responses after vaccination. Breadth and depth estimates from TCRs may understate total T cell responses.

Comments on this clone: Its antigen is not known.

Regarding treatment: 19 received Ad26.COV2.S at low or high dose, single or two shots; about 5 received placebo; per-sample allocation not given. Samples analyzed were those drawn on day 63 after the first vaccine or placebo injection. An Ad26 vector that expressed Wuhan-strain SARS-CoV-2 spike constituted the vaccine. TCRdb's table, derived via immunoSEQ multiplex PCR, lists solely in-frame clones and lacks some. The repertoire consists of a few hundred thousand clones, with roughly 90% occurring once and the leading ten covering about 4%. This CDR3 comprises 14 residues. Germline-derived CDR1 and CDR2 are LGHNA and YSLEER. Trimming took 4 bases from V and 1 from J, leaving 10 bases between them.

The chain combines TRBV4-3 with TRBJ2-5, with D hard to call. Sequenced here: peripheral blood, sampled in a trial of Ad26.COV2.S vaccine versus placebo. The clonotype originates from a person aged 18-65 years who received the Ad26.COV2.S COVID-19 vaccine or a placebo. The CDR3 is CASSPGTTQETQYF. In DNA form, the CDR3 reads TGCGCCAGCAGCCCCGGTACCACCCAAGAGACCCAGTACTTC.